This T cell receptor (beta chain) was obtained from a study of blood T cell repertoires in COVID-19. Study information: There were acute and convalescent COVID-19 samples, and they came from the United States, Italy and Spain. Sample material is recorded as cDNA or gDNA derived from T cells, B-cell-depleted T cells, or PBMCs.

In the original workflow: Estimation of nucleated cell counts was performed using reference gene primer amplification. Produced via immunoSEQ multiplex PCR; TCRdb's table is partial and in-frame only. That table supplies the V and J calls and clone size; D and trimming were determined from the DNA. The sample shows around 120,000 clones, 60% to 85% of them seen only once. Looked up from germline, CDR1 is LGHNA and CDR2 is YSLEER. V shed 0 bases, J shed 8 bases, and the junction held 12 bases outside the gene matches. This CDR3 contains 17 residues. The TCR originated in a man in his 70s with acute or convalescent COVID-19. Sequences were obtained from peripheral blood. The chain carries TRBV4-3 and TRBJ2-1, with 8 bases fitting TRBD2. CDR3: CASSQDLHSGGTHEQFF. CDR3 sequence (DNA): TGCGCCAGCAGCCAAGATCTGCACAGCGGGGGTACCCATGAGCAGTTCTTC.